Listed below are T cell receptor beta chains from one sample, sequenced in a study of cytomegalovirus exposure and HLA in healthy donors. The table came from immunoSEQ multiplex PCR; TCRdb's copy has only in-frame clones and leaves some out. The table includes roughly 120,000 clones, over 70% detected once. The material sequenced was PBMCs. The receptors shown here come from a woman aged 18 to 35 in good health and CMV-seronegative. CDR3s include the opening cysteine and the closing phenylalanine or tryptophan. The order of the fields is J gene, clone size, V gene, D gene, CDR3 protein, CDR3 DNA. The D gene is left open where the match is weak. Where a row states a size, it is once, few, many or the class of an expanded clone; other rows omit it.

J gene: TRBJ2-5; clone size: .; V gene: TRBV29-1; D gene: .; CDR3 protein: CSVEDRGGAGQETQYF; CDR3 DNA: TGCAGCGTTGAAGATAGGGGGGGGGCCGGACAAGAGACCCAGTACTTC
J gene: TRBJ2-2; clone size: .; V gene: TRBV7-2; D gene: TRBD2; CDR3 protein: CASSLSGGLGGAGELFF; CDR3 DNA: TGTGCCAGCAGCTTATCGGGAGGGCTAGGGGGGGCCGGGGAGCTGTTTTTT
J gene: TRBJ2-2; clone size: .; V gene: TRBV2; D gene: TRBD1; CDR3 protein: CASTGTGPGELFF; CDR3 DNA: TGTGCCAGCACAGGGACAGGGCCCGGGGAGCTGTTTTTT
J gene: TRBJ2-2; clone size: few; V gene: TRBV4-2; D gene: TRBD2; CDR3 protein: CASSQGSGGWPASGELFF; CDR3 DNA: TGTGCCAGCAGCCAAGGATCGGGGGGTTGGCCCGCGTCCGGGGAGCTGTTTTTT
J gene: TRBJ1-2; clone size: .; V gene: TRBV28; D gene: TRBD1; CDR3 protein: CASSPGGTGYGYTF; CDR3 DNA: TGTGCCAGCAGTCCTGGGGGGACAGGGTATGGCTACACCTTC
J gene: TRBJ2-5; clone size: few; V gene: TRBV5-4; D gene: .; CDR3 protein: CASSQERTNQETQYF; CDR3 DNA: TGTGCCAGCAGCCAAGAACGGACTAACCAAGAGACCCAGTACTTC
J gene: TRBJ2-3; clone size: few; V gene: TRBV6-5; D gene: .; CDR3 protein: CASSYTQYF; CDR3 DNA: TGTGCCAGCAGCTATACGCAGTATTTT
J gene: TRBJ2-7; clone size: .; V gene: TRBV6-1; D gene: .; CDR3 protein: CASSEVDEQYF; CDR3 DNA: TGTGCCAGCAGTGAAGTAGACGAGCAGTACTTC
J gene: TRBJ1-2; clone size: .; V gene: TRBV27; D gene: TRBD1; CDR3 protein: CASTGRGQFGYTF; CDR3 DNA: TGTGCCAGCACAGGCAGGGGGCAGTTTGGCTACACCTTC
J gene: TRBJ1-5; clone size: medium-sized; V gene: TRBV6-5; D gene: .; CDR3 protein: CASSYSGGRQPQHF; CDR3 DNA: TGTGCCAGCAGTTACTCGGGGGGGAGGCAGCCCCAGCATTTT
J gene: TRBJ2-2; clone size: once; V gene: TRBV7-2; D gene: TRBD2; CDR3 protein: CASSVGLAGTNTGELFF; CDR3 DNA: TGTGCCAGCAGCGTTGGACTAGCGGGGACGAACACCGGGGAGCTGTTTTTT
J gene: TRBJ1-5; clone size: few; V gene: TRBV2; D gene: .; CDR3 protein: CASSDDSQLNQPQHF; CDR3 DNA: TGTGCCAGCAGCGATGACAGCCAACTAAATCAGCCCCAGCATTTT
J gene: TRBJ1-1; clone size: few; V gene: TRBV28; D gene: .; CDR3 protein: CASSLGRGIPEAFF; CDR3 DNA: TGTGCCAGCAGTTTAGGCAGGGGTATCCCTGAAGCTTTCTTT
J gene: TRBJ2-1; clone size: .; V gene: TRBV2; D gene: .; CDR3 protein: CASSPGQLVHEQFF; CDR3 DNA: TGTGCCAGCAGCCCGGGACAATTAGTACATGAGCAGTTCTTC
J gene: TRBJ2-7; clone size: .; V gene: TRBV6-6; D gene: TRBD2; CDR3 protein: CASSYGTSGGAYEQYF; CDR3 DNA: TGTGCCAGCAGTTACGGGACTAGCGGGGGGGCGTACGAGCAGTACTTC
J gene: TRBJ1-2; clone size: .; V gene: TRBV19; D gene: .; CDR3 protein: CASSSPRRQYGYTF; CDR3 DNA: TGTGCCAGTAGTTCCCCGCGAAGACAGTATGGCTACACCTTC